The 8 T cell receptor beta chains below come from one sample, sequenced in a study of prognosis after radiotherapy for stage I lung cancer. The TCR beta CDR3 region was amplified from genomic DNA, with two rounds of multiplex PCR being used for the amplification. The first PCR round targeted every TRBV and TRBJ gene with specific primers. TCRdb re-called the multiplex PCR reads through MiXCR, storing one row per CDR3 protein. The data show about 59,000 distinct CDR3 sequences, about 30% seen once. This specimen was PBMCs, taken before or after stereotactic body radiation therapy (not recorded which). These receptors were obtained from a donor aged 50 or older with non-small cell lung cancer.

This clonotype has at least ten counts. V usage is TRBV20-1 and J usage is TRBJ1-1; tentatively, D is TRBD1 (5 bases). This CDR3 has 13 amino acids. The V and J ends lost 3 bases and 4 bases respectively, with 12 bases between them. Germline lookup yields CDR1 DFQATT and CDR2 SNEGSKA (reference sequence). Here the CDR3 reads CSARRGPGTEAFF. As DNA, the CDR3 is TGCAGTGCTAGGCGGGGACCCGGCACTGAAGCTTTCTTT.

This clonotype was seen many times. J is TRBJ1-5 and V is TRBV19; no clear D. V was clipped by 4 bases and J by 2 bases, with 12 bases between them. This CDR3 spans 15 amino acids. CDR1 and CDR2 from the germline V gene are LNHDA and SQIVND (reference sequence). The CDR3 coding sequence is TGTGCCAGTAGTAGGGCCAACGGCGGCAATCAGCCCCAGCATTTT. Its translation: CASSRANGGNQPQHF.

This clonotype appeared many times. The chain has TRBV19 and TRBJ2-2, with unresolved D. The CDR3 runs to 14 residues. V shed 5 bases and J shed 5 bases, with 12 bases lying between them. Germline CDR1 LNHDA, CDR2 SQIVND (reference sequence). The CDR3 loop reads CASSPLGRTGELFF. The CDR3 nucleotides read TGTGCCAGTAGTCCCCTCGGTCGGACCGGGGAGCTGTTTTTT.

This clonotype was seen many times. The gene calls are TRBV6-1 and TRBJ1-1, with D possibly matching TRBD1 (5 bases). Germline lookup yields CDR1 MNHNS and CDR2 SASEGT. The length of the CDR3 is 13 residues. Trimming took off 5 bases at V and 8 bases at J, with 15 bases between the two ends. CDR3: CASSQVGAAEAFF. The CDR3 DNA follows: TGTGCCAGCAGTCAGGTTGGGGCAGCAGAAGCTTTCTTT.

The table lists this clonotype with many counts. The rearrangement uses TRBV30 and TRBJ1-4, with 7 bases matching TRBD1. This CDR3 comprises 13 residues. J was trimmed by 3 bases and V by 8 bases; bases with no gene match: 6. Germline CDR1 GTSNPN, CDR2 SVGIG (reference sequence). The chain's CDR3 is CAGNRGPNEKLFF. The CDR3 region has the DNA TGTGCCGGAAACAGGGGACCTAATGAAAAACTGTTTTTT.

This clonotype was observed many times. This chain joins TRBV5-5 and TRBJ2-2; TRBD1 matches 7 bases. CDR1 is SGHKS, CDR2 YYEKEE, per germline (reference sequence). This CDR3 spans 15 amino acids. Trimming removed 4 bases from V and 2 bases from J; junction bases left unmatched: 5. The CDR3 DNA reads as TGTGCCAGCAGCCTCGGGACAGAAAACACCGGGGAGCTGTTTTTT. Amino acids: CASSLGTENTGELFF.

As for this clonotype: The germline gene is not matched at one end of the junction; a read error may be the cause. The chain is built from TRBV5-4 and TRBJ2-2; 9 positions match TRBD2. The CDR3 totals 16 residues. In germline, CDR1 is SGHNT, CDR2 YYREEE (reference sequence). CDR3 sequence reads: CARSPLAGPNTGELFF. CDR3 in DNA: TGTGCCCGCAGCCCCCTAGCGGGACCGAACACCGGGGAGCTGTTTTTT.

This clonotype was recorded at least ten times. V is TRBV12-3 or TRBV12-4 and J is TRBJ1-2; D is undetermined. This CDR3 has 15 residues. Trimming cost V 8 bases and J 8 bases, with 24 bases left between them. The CDR3 is CASGNPGLITGGYTF. In DNA, the CDR3 is TGTGCCAGCGGCAATCCCGGACTGATTACTGGAGGCTACACCTTC.